A single sample is the source of the 27 T cell receptor beta chains below, sequenced in a study of identifying expanded T cells in peripheral blood. The method was immunoSEQ multiplex PCR; TCRdb's version includes in-frame clones alone and lacks a portion of them. The table lists under 150,000 clones, 70% to 90% of them singletons. Input material: blood. These receptor sequences come from a person between 18 and 75 years old in good health.

The rearrangement links TRBV5-1 to TRBJ1-1; the D gene is possibly TRBD1 (5 bases). Germline V gene data show CDR1 as SGHRS and CDR2 as YFSETQ. The CDR3 has 12 residues. V was clipped by 3 bases and J by 6 bases, with 9 bases between them. The CDR3 reads CASSYQGAEAFF. For the CDR3, the DNA is TGCGCCAGCAGCTACCAGGGTGCTGAAGCTTTCTTT.

The rearrangement links TRBV19 to TRBJ2-3; 11 positions agree with TRBD2. The germline V gene has CDR1 LNHDA and CDR2 SQIVND (reference sequence). This CDR3 contains 14 residues. V lost 10 bases to trimming and J lost 1 base; unmatched junction nucleotides: 4. The CDR3: CATTGLAGTDTQYF. The CDR3 DNA is TGTGCCACCACGGGACTAGCGGGCACAGATACGCAGTATTTT.

The chain carries TRBV7-9 and TRBJ2-3, with TRBD2 matching 8 bases. Germline V gives CDR1 SEHNR, CDR2 FQNEAQ (reference sequence). This CDR3 contains 19 residues. The ends lost 5 bases at V and 1 base at J; junction bases unmatched: 17. DNA for the CDR3: TGTGCCAGCAGCCACCCGGGACTAGGGGGTAGATGGCGCACAGATACGCAGTATTTT. As protein: CASSHPGLGGRWRTDTQYF.

CDR3 in amino acids: CASSRETQYF. The CDR3 DNA reads TGTGCCAGCAGTCGAGAGACCCAGTACTTC. The genes are TRBV2 and TRBJ2-5; D not certain. This CDR3 has 10 amino acids. The V gene's germline CDR1 is SNHLY and CDR2 FYNNEI. The germline V and J ends were trimmed by 5 bases and 4 bases, with 2 bases remaining between them.

The V call is TRBV10-3, the J call TRBJ2-1, with D hard to call. The V and J ends lost 7 bases and 0 bases respectively, with 7 bases between them. This CDR3 has 13 amino acids. The germline V gene has CDR1 ENHRY and CDR2 SYGVKD. As DNA, the CDR3 is TGTGCCATCAAGGAGAGCTCCTACAATGAGCAGTTCTTC. The encoded protein is CAIKESSYNEQFF.

The V gene is TRBV27, the J gene TRBJ2-4; perhaps TRBD2 as D (6 bases). The CDR3 contains 15 residues. Trimming stripped 2 bases from V and 1 base from J, with 9 bases between. Germline V CDR1 and CDR2: MNHEY, SMNVEV (reference sequence). CDR3 protein: CASSLDRGAKNIQYF. CDR3 nucleotide sequence: TGTGCCAGCAGTTTAGATCGGGGGGCCAAAAACATTCAGTACTTC.

Only one count was recorded for this clone. This chain uses TRBV7-9 with TRBJ2-5; possibly TRBD2 for D (5 bases). The CDR3 totals 13 residues. Trimming took 6 bases from V and 2 from J, leaving 10 bases between them. The germline gives CDR1 SEHNR, CDR2 FQNEAQ (reference sequence). CDR3 region: CASRNSAQETQYF. The CDR3 DNA sequence: TGTGCCAGCAGAAATAGCGCGCAAGAGACCCAGTACTTC. The full variable domain, rest sourced from reference TRBV7-9 and TRBJ2-5, is DTGVSQNPRHKITKRGQNVTFRCDPISEHNRLYWYRQTLGQGPEFLTYFQNEAQLEKSRLLSDRFSAERPKGSFSTLEIQRTEQGDSAMYLCASRNSAQETQYFGPGTRLLVL.

CDR3 in DNA: TGTGCCAGTAGTATAGAGGGGGCGATGAACACTGAAGCTTTCTTT. Translating gives CASSIEGAMNTEAFF. The chain carries TRBV19 and TRBJ1-1, with D possibly matching TRBD1 (6 bases). The CDR3 totals 15 residues. Germline lookup yields CDR1 LNHDA and CDR2 SQIVND (reference sequence). The V end was cut by 0 bases, the J end by 0 bases, with 8 bases between.

V usage is TRBV7-9 and J usage is TRBJ1-2; D uncertain. Trimming removed 5 bases at V and 2 bases at J, with 12 bases between. CDR3 length: 14 residues. Germline V gene sequence: CDR1 SEHNR, CDR2 FQNEAQ (reference sequence). The CDR3 DNA reads TGTGCCAGCAGCATGGCGGACCGAAACTATGGCTACACCTTC. It yields the protein CASSMADRNYGYTF.

The chain uses TRBV4-1 and TRBJ2-7; 9 nucleotides align to TRBD2. The junction had 9 bases not matched to a gene; V was cut back by 0 bases and J by 6 bases. This CDR3 has 16 residues. The germline gives CDR1 MGHRA, CDR2 YSYEKL. DNA of the CDR3: TGCGCCAGCAGCCAAGAGAGTCGCGGCGGGGGGGGCGAGCAGTACTTC. Amino acid sequence: CASSQESRGGGGEQYF.

The chain combines TRBV7-9 with TRBJ1-4, with D perhaps matching TRBD1 (5 bases). Germline V gene data show CDR1 as SEHNR and CDR2 as FQNEAQ (reference sequence). This CDR3 has 14 residues. V lost 5 bases to trimming and J lost 4 bases, with 11 bases between them. DNA for the CDR3: TGTGCCAGCAGCCCCATGGGGGGTAATGAAAAACTGTTTTTT. It translates to CASSPMGGNEKLFF.

Details on this clone: Relative to the germline gene, one junction end is altered; a read error may explain this. The chain has TRBV29-1 and TRBJ1-2; D is ambiguous. Per the germline V gene, CDR1 is SQVTM and CDR2 is ANQGSEA. The CDR3 consists of 10 residues. CDR3 protein: CSALLTQTFF. CDR3 nucleotide sequence: TGCAGCGCCCTTCTCACCCAGACATTTTTC.

The CDR3 is CASCRGGPTDTQYF. The DNA for the CDR3 is TGTGCCTCCTGCCGGGGGGGGCCGACAGATACGCAGTATTTT. V gene TRBV6-1 combines with J gene TRBJ2-3; 8 bases are shared with TRBD2. V was pared by 11 bases and J by 3 bases, with 10 bases of the junction left unmatched. From germline, CDR1 is MNHNS and CDR2 SASEGT. The CDR3 runs to 14 residues.

A word on this clone: In the same sample, other DNA sequences code for this CDR3. The CDR3 here is CASSLGQNQPQHF. The DNA of the CDR3 is TGTGCCAGCAGCTTAGGCCAAAATCAGCCCCAGCATTTT. The rearrangement joins TRBV7-2 to TRBJ1-5; D not certain. The length of the CDR3 is 13 residues. Per the germline V gene, CDR1 is SGHTA and CDR2 is FQGNSA. V lost 1 base, J lost 4 bases, and 5 bases lay in between.

In DNA form, the CDR3 reads TGCAGCGTGCCCAGGGGGCAGTCCTTCGCAGATACGCAGTATTTT. Residues: CSVPRGQSFADTQYF. The chain combines TRBV29-1 with TRBJ2-3, with 8 nucleotides matching TRBD1. Germline V CDR1 and CDR2: SQVTM, ANQGSEA. V lost 6 bases and J lost 4; bases outside the gene matches: 12. The CDR3 covers 15 residues.

The chain combines TRBV29-1 with TRBJ1-1; 9 bases are shared with TRBD1. Germline V gene data show CDR1 as SQVTM and CDR2 as ANQGSEA. The CDR3 spans 13 residues. V was pared by 7 bases and J by 0 bases, with 3 bases of the junction left unmatched. CDR3 sequence reads: CSGGQGMNTEAFF. The CDR3 DNA sequence: TGCAGCGGGGGACAGGGAATGAACACTGAAGCTTTCTTT.

The chain combines TRBV29-1 with TRBJ2-1; the D gene is possibly TRBD1 (6 bases). Trimming stripped 3 bases from V and 3 bases from J, with 15 bases between. There are 15 residues in the CDR3. Germline V gene data show CDR1 as SQVTM and CDR2 as ANQGSEA. The CDR3 DNA reads as TGCAGCGTTGAGATAGGGGGATACTACTACAATGAGCAGTTCTTC. Protein product: CSVEIGGYYYNEQFF.

The genes are TRBV11-3 and TRBJ1-1; 8 bases agree with TRBD1. The V and J ends lost 5 bases and 6 bases, in that order; junction bases with no gene match: 5. CDR1 SGHNT and CDR2 YENEEA come from the germline V gene. This CDR3 has 13 residues. The CDR3 loop is CASSMQGASEAFF. The CDR3 DNA follows: TGTGCCAGCAGCATGCAGGGGGCTTCTGAAGCTTTCTTT.

The chain carries TRBV5-1 and TRBJ1-1; D may be TRBD1 (5 bases). The germline gives CDR1 SGHRS, CDR2 YFSETQ. V dropped 1 base and J dropped 2 bases, with 15 bases sitting between them. The CDR3 has 16 amino acids. CDR3: CASSLINRGANTEAFF. For the CDR3, the DNA is TGCGCCAGCAGCTTGATAAATCGGGGCGCAAACACTGAAGCTTTCTTT.

CDR3 DNA sequence: TGTGCCACCAGCCGGGGACAGTACGAGCAGTACTTC. It specifies CATSRGQYEQYF. The chain couples TRBV15 to TRBJ2-7; TRBD1 matches at 7 bases. The CDR3 runs 12 residues. The V gene end was trimmed by 5 bases and the J gene end by 4 bases; junction bases not matched to a gene: 2. In germline, CDR1 is LNHNV, CDR2 YYDKDF (reference sequence).

This clone came up once. This chain joins TRBV7-2 and TRBJ2-2; 9 nucleotides line up with TRBD2. In germline, CDR1 is SGHTA, CDR2 FQGNSA. The length of the CDR3 is 17 residues. The trim removed 1 base at V and 5 bases at J, leaving 8 bases unmatched. Written as DNA, the CDR3 is TGTGCCAGCAGCTTAGATGGGTTAGCGGGGGATACCGGGGAGCTGTTTTTT. Residues: CASSLDGLAGDTGELFF.

The chain couples TRBV27 to TRBJ1-3; 9 bases map to TRBD1. Germline V lookup: CDR1 MNHEY, CDR2 SMNVEV (reference sequence). The CDR3 runs to 16 residues. V lost 4 bases to trimming and J lost 1 base; unmatched junction nucleotides: 5. As DNA, the CDR3 is TGTGCCAGCAGTTCCGGCGGGACAGGGTCTGGAAACACCATATATTTT. This sequence encodes CASSSGGTGSGNTIYF.

The chain employs TRBV27 and TRBJ1-1, with D unresolved. CDR3 size: 14 residues. The V end was cut by 1 base, the J end by 10 bases, with 16 bases between. Per germline, CDR1 MNHEY and CDR2 SMNVEV (reference sequence). This CDR3 is CASSLYSGRGRAFF. The CDR3 DNA reads TGTGCCAGCAGTTTATACTCGGGTCGGGGTCGAGCTTTCTTT.

The chain carries TRBV7-6 and TRBJ2-3; unclear D gene. CDR1 and CDR2 (germline): SGHVS, FNYEAQ. Trimming pared 3 bases from V and 1 base from J, leaving 11 bases between. This CDR3 is 15 amino acids long. CDR3 DNA: TGTGCCAGCAGCTTTAAGAGACAAGGCACAGATACGCAGTATTTT. Amino acids: CASSFKRQGTDTQYF.

The chain is built from TRBV28 and TRBJ1-6; D is perhaps TRBD1 (6 bases). V was cut by 5 bases and J by 8 bases, with 13 bases left in between. The CDR3 covers 14 residues. Germline-derived CDR1 and CDR2 are MDHEN and SYDVKM. Here the CDR3 DNA reads TGTGCCAGCAGTGTACAGGGTGGTGATTCACCCCTCCACTTT. This encodes CASSVQGGDSPLHF.

The rearrangement joins TRBV5-1 to TRBJ1-6, with TRBD1 matching over 9 bases. CDR1 and CDR2 (germline): SGHRS, YFSETQ. Unmatched junction bases numbered 16, after V lost 3 bases and J lost 15 bases. The CDR3 extends over 16 amino acids. CDR3 residues: CASSSATGTGPWLLHF. In nucleotides, the CDR3 is TGCGCCAGCAGCTCAGCGACCGGGACAGGGCCCTGGCTCCTCCACTTT.

V and J are TRBV5-1 and TRBJ2-7; D might be TRBD1 (5 bases). Germline values: CDR1 SGHRS, CDR2 YFSETQ. The CDR3 consists of 12 residues. Trimming removed 4 bases from V and 4 bases from J, with 9 bases in between. CDR3 region: CASSEQGYEQYF. DNA of the CDR3: TGCGCCAGCAGCGAGCAGGGTTACGAGCAGTACTTC. Looking up the rest from reference TRBV5-1 and TRBJ2-7 gives the full variable domain: KAGVTQTPRYLIKTRGQQVTLSCSPISGHRSVSWYQQTPGQGLQFLFEYFSETQRNKGNFPGRFSGRQFSNSRSEMNVSTLELGDSALYLCASSEQGYEQYFGPGTRLTVT.